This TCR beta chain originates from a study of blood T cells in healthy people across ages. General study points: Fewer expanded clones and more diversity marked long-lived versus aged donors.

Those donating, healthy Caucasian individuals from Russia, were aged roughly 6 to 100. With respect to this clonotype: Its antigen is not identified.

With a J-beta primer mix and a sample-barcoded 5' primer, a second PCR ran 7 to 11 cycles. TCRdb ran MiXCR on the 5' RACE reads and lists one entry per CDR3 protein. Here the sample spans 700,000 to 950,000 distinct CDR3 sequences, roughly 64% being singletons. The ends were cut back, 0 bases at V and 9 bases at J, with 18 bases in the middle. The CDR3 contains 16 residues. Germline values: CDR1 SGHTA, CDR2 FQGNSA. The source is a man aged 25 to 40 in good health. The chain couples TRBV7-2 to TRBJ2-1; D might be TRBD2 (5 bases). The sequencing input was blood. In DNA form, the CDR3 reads TGTGCCAGCAGCTTAGCGCGGGTCCTAGCCTCTGGTGAGCAGTTCTTC. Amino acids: CASSLARVLASGEQFF.